This T cell receptor (beta chain) was profiled in a study of human T cells and chemical hapten exposure. Study in general: Alopecia areata, totalis or universalis was found in mostly female patients.

V gave up 7 bases and J gave up 6 bases; unmatched junction bases: 7. The CDR3 contains 14 residues. Germline CDR1 is GTSNPN and CDR2 is SVGIG (reference sequence). The sample holds a few counts of this clonotype. Separate cDNA molecules received unique molecular identifiers, which the library attached to them. TCRdb reprocessed the RACE reads with MiXCR, giving one entry per CDR3 protein. The sample has 150,000 to 200,000 distinct CDR3 sequences; about 14% are singletons. Time point here: patch test 1, 2 weeks after DPC sensitization. Treatment indicated: therapeutic diphenylcyclopropenone sensitization with weekly scalp DPC.

The material was whole blood, obtained in connection with sensitization to the hapten diphenylcyclopropenone (DPC). This sequence originates from a woman aged 25 to 39 with alopecia areata. Some clones in this sample may be carry-over from other donors' samples. The chain joins TRBV30 to TRBJ2-2, with TRBD2 matching over 11 bases. CDR3 bases: TGTGCCTTCAGAACTAGCGGGAGTCCCGGGGAGCTGTTTTTT. The encoded protein is CAFRTSGSPGELFF.